The 14 T cell receptor beta chains below come from one sample, sequenced in a study of shared clonotypes between healthy human individuals. Generated by immunoSEQ multiplex PCR, the TCRdb table keeps only in-frame clones and is missing some. In the table there are approximately 700,000 clones, around three quarters of which are singletons. The sample taken for sequencing was memory CD4+ T cells sorted from blood. Subset described: CD45RA-negative fraction. All receptors come from a woman aged 30 to 39 in good health.

The J gene is TRBJ2-1, the V gene TRBV19; 8 bases are a match to TRBD2. Per the germline V gene, CDR1 is LNHDA and CDR2 is SQIVND (reference sequence). With V trimmed by 2 bases and J by 2 bases, 8 bases remained unmatched. The CDR3 is 17 residues long. The CDR3 region is CASSIPSVSGAYNEQFF. The CDR3 DNA sequence: TGTGCCAGTAGTATACCGTCGGTTAGCGGGGCCTACAATGAGCAGTTCTTC.

The rearrangement joins TRBV14 to TRBJ2-3; D perhaps matches TRBD2 (5 bases). The germline CDR1 and CDR2 sequences are SGHDN and FVKESK. The ends were cut back, 1 base at V and 11 bases at J, with 13 bases in the middle. The CDR3 contains 13 residues. CDR3 in DNA: TGTGCCAGCAGCCAAGCAGGAGGAGGTCGGCAGTATTTT. This sequence encodes CASSQAGGGRQYF.

The chain has TRBV7-8 and TRBJ1-3, with D hard to call. The CDR3 covers 15 residues. Germline CDR1 and CDR2: SGHVS and FQNEAQ. With 0 bases removed from V and 1 base from J, the gap between germline ends came to 7 bases. The CDR3 DNA follows: TGTGCCAGCAGCTTAGCTGCCGATTCTGGAAACACCATATATTTT. This encodes CASSLAADSGNTIYF.

The J gene is TRBJ2-2, the V gene TRBV5-6, with unresolved D. CDR1 and CDR2 (germline): SGHDT, YYEEEE. V was shortened by 4 bases and J by 5 bases, with 15 bases between the two germline ends. The CDR3 totals 15 residues. CDR3 DNA: TGTGCCAGCAGCCCCAGCTTGGTTATTACCGGGGAGCTGTTTTTT. Protein product: CASSPSLVITGELFF.

V and J are TRBV6-5 and TRBJ1-2, with 8 bases lining up with TRBD1. This CDR3 is built from 16 residues. CDR1 MNHEY and CDR2 SVGAGI come from the germline V gene. V trimming: 0 bases; J trimming: 7 bases; junction bases outside the gene matches: 10. The CDR3 region is CASSYSLGQGEGGYTF. Written as DNA, the CDR3 is TGTGCCAGCAGTTACTCCCTCGGACAGGGCGAAGGTGGCTACACCTTC.

The gene calls are TRBV28 and TRBJ1-5, with 11 bases identical to TRBD1. Germline V gene lookup returns CDR1 MDHEN and CDR2 SYDVKM. This CDR3 contains 15 residues. V shed 7 bases and J 6 bases; nucleotides not matched to a gene: 8. The CDR3: CASIMDRGQGQPQHF. DNA for the CDR3: TGTGCCAGCATTATGGACAGGGGGCAAGGTCAGCCCCAGCATTTT.

This clone came up a few times. V usage is TRBV6-1 and J usage is TRBJ2-1; D not resolved. The CDR3 loop spans 13 amino acids. Trimming removed 4 bases from V and 3 bases from J, with 7 bases in between. CDR1 MNHNS and CDR2 SASEGT come from the germline V gene. CDR3 loop: CASSVSFYNEQFF. CDR3 in DNA: TGTGCCAGCAGTGTGTCATTCTACAATGAGCAGTTCTTC.

The V gene is TRBV30, the J gene TRBJ2-7; D possibly corresponds to TRBD2 (6 bases). The ends were cut back, 5 bases at V and 3 bases at J, with 14 bases in the middle. Germline V gives CDR1 GTSNPN, CDR2 SVGIG (reference sequence). The CDR3 runs to 13 residues. The CDR3 nucleotides are TGTGCCTGGGAGGGGACTGGCAACTACGAGCAGTACTTC. This encodes CAWEGTGNYEQYF.

The rearrangement joins TRBV10-3 to TRBJ2-5; 8 nucleotides match TRBD1. V was clipped by 8 bases and J by 3 bases; unmatched bases: 8. The CDR3 is 14 amino acids. Per the germline V gene, CDR1 is ENHRY and CDR2 is SYGVKD. This CDR3 is CAISPGTGEETQYF. In DNA form, the CDR3 reads TGTGCCATCTCGCCCGGGACAGGCGAAGAGACCCAGTACTTC.

V usage is TRBV4-2 and J usage is TRBJ2-1; the match to TRBD2 covers 9 bases. The CDR3 is 17 residues long. V dropped 2 bases and J dropped 7; count of bases not matched to a gene: 12. CDR1 and CDR2 from the germline V gene are LGHNA and YNFKEQ. CDR3 nucleotides: TGTGCCAGCAGCCAATGGACTGGGGCTAGCGGGAAGAATGAGCAGTTCTTC. Protein product: CASSQWTGASGKNEQFF.

This sequence joins TRBV7-6 and TRBJ2-3, with 7 bases fitting TRBD2. The CDR3 sequence is 16 residues long. V gave up 0 bases and J gave up 2 bases; unmatched junction bases: 5. CDR1 is SGHVS, CDR2 FNYEAQ, per germline. CDR3 sequence: CASSLAVAGVTDTQYF. Here the CDR3 DNA reads TGTGCCAGCAGCTTAGCAGTCGCGGGGGTCACAGATACGCAGTATTTT.

The chain is built from TRBV7-9 and TRBJ2-2, with 10 bases fitting TRBD2. This CDR3 is 17 amino acids long. V trimming: 4 bases; J trimming: 3 bases; junction bases outside the gene matches: 8. The germline V gene has CDR1 SEHNR and CDR2 FQNEAQ (reference sequence). CDR3: CASSSRGTSEDTGELFF. The CDR3, as DNA: TGTGCCAGCAGCTCTAGAGGGACTAGCGAAGACACCGGGGAGCTGTTTTTT.

The chain employs TRBV6-1 and TRBJ1-2; D is perhaps TRBD1 (5 bases). V lost 10 bases and J lost 4, with 16 bases in between. This CDR3 has 13 amino acids. Looked up from germline, CDR1 is MNHNS and CDR2 is SASEGT. In DNA form, the CDR3 reads TGTGCCACAGGAGGGGAACAGACCTATGGCTACACCTTC. Translated, it gives CATGGEQTYGYTF.

This clone was counted only a few times. V is TRBV7-9 and J is TRBJ2-3; D is uncertain. Trimming took off 3 bases at V and 0 bases at J, with 7 bases between the two ends. The CDR3 extends over 14 amino acids. Germline assignment: CDR1 SEHNR and CDR2 FQNEAQ (reference sequence). This CDR3 is CASSFIGSTDTQYF. The DNA for the CDR3 is TGTGCCAGCAGCTTTATCGGGAGCACAGATACGCAGTATTTT.